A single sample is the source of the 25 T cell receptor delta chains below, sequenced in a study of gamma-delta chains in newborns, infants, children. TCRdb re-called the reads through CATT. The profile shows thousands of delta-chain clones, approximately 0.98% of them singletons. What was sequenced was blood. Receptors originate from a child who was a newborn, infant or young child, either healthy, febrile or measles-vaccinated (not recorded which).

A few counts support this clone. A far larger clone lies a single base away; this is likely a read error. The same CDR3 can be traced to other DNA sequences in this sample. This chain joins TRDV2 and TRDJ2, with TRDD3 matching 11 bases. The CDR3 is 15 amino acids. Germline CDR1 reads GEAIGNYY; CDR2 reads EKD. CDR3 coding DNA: TGTGCTTGTGACCCACTGGGGGATATTACAGCACAACTCTTCTTT. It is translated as CACDPLGDITAQLFF.

The CDR3, as DNA: TGTGCCTGTGACGCGTACTGGGGGAGCTCCTGGGACACCCGACAGATGTTTTTC. Amino acids: CACDAYWGSSWDTRQMFF. The chain uses TRDV2 and TRDJ3, with 9 bases that match TRDD3. CDR3 size: 18 residues. The V and J ends lost 3 bases and 0 bases, in that order; junction bases with no gene match: 5. Germline CDR1 is GEAIGNYY and CDR2 is EKD.

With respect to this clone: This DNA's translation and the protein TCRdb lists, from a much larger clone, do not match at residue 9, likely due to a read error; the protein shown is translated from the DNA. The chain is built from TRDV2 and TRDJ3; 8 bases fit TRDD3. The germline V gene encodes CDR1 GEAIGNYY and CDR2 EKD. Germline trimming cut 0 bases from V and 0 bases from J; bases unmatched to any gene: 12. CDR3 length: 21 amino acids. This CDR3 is CACDTAYGCGIRSWDTRQMFF. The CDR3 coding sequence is TGTGCCTGTGACACCGCTTATGGCTGTGGGATACGCTCCTGGGACACCCGACAGATGTTTTTC.

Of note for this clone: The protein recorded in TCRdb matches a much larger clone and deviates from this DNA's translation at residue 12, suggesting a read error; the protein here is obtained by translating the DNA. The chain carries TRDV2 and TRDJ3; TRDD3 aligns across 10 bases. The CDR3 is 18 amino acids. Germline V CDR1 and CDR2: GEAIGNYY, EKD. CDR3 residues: CACDTVLGDPWGTRQMFF. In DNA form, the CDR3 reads TGTGCCTGTGACACCGTACTGGGGGATCCCTGGGGCACCCGACAGATGTTTTTC.

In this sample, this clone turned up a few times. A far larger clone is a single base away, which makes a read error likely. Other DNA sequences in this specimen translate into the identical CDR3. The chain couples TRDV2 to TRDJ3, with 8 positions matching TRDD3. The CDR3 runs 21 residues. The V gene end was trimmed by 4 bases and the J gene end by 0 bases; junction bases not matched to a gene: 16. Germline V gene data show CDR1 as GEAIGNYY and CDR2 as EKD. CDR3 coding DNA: TGTGCCTGTGATGTACTGGGGGTTCGTCGTCCTAGCTCCTGGGACACCCGACAGATGTTTTTC. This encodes CACDVLGVRRPSSWDTRQMFF.

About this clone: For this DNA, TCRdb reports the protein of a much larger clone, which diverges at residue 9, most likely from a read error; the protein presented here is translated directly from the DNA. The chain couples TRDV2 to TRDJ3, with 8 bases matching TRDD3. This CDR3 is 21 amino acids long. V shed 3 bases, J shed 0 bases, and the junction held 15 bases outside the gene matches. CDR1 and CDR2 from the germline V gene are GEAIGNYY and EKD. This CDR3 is CACDRYWGSRLSSWDTRQMFF. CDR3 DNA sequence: TGTGCCTGTGACCGGTACTGGGGGTCACGTCTTAGCTCCTGGGACACCCGACAGATGTTTTTC.

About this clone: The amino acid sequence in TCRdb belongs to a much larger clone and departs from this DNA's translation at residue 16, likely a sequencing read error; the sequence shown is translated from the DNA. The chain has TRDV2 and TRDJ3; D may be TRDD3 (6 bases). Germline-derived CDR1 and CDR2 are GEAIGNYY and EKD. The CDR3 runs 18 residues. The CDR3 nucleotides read TGTGCCTGTGACACCGTCACCTGGGGTTCCTGGGACACCCGACAGACGTTTTTC. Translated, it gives CACDTVTWGSWDTRQTFF.

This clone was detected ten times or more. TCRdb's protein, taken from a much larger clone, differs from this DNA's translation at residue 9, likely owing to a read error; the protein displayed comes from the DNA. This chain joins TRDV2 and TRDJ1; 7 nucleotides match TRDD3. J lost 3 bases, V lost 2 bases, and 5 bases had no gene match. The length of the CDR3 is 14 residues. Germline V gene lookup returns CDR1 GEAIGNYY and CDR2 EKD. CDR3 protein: CACDKLGAADKLIF. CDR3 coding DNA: TGTGCCTGTGACAAGCTGGGGGCCGCCGATAAACTCATCTTT.

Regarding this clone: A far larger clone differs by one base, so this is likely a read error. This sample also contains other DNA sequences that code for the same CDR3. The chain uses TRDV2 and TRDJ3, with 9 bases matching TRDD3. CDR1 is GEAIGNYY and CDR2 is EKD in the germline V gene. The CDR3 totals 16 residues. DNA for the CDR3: TGTGCCTGCGACACCTGGGGGATCTGGGACACCCGACAGATGTTTTTC. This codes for CACDTWGIWDTRQMFF.

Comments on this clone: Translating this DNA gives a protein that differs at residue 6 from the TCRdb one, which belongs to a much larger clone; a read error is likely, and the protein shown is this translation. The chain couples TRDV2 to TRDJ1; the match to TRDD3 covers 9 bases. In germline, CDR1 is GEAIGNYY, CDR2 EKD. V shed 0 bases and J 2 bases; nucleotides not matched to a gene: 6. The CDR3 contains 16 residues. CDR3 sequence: CACDTAGGSLTDKLIF. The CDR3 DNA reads TGTGCCTGTGACACCGCTGGGGGATCCTTAACCGATAAACTCATCTTT.

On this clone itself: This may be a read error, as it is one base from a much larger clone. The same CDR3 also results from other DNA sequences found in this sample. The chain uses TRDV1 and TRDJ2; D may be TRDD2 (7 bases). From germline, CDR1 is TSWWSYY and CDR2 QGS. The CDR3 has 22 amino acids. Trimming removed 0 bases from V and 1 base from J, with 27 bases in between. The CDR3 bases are TGTGCTCTTGGGGAACTCGGGCATTCCTACGAGGATGGGGGTAGTTTGACAGCACAACTCTTCTTT. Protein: CALGELGHSYEDGGSLTAQLFF.

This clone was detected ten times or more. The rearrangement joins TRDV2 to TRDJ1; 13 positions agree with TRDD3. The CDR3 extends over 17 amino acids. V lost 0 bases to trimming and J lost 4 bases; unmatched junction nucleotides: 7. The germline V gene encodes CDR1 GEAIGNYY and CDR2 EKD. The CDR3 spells CACDTVGYWGIRDKLIF. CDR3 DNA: TGTGCCTGTGACACCGTCGGCTACTGGGGGATACGCGATAAACTCATCTTT.

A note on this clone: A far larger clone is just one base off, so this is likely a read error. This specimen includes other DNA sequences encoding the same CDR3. The CDR3 is CACDVLGVRRPSSWDTRQMFF. In nucleotides, the CDR3 is TGTGCCTGTGATGTACTGGGGGTTCGCCGTCCTAGCTCCTGGGACACCCGGCAGATGTTTTTC. The genes are TRDV2 and TRDJ3; TRDD3 aligns across 8 bases. Germline CDR1 GEAIGNYY, CDR2 EKD. The CDR3 totals 21 residues.

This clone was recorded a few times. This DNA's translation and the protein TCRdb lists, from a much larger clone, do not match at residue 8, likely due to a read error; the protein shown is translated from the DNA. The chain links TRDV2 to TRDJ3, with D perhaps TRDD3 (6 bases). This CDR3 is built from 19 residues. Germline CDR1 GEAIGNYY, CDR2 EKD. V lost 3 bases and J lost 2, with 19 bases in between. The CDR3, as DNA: TGTGCCTGTGACCCATTACTGTGGGATAATCCCTGGGACACCCGACAGATGTTTTTC. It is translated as CACDPLLWDNPWDTRQMFF.

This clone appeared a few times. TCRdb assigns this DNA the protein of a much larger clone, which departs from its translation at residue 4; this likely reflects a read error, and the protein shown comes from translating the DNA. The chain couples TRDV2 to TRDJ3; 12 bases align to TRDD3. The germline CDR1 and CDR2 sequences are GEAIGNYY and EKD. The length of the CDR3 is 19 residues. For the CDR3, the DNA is TGTGCCTGTAACACCGTACTGGGGGATACCACCTGGGACACCCGACAGATGTTTTTC. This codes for CACNTVLGDTTWDTRQMFF.

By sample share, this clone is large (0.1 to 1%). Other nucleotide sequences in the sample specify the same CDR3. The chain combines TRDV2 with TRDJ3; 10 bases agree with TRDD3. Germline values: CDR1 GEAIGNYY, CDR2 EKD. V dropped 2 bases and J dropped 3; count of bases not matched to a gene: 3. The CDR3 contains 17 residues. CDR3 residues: CACDKLGDYWDTRQMFF. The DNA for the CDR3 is TGTGCCTGTGACAAACTGGGGGATTACTGGGACACCCGACAGATGTTTTTC.

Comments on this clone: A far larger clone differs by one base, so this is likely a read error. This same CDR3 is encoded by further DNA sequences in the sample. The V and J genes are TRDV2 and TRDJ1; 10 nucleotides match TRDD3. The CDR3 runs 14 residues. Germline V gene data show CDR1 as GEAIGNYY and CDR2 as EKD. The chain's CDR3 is CACDFLGDTDKLIF. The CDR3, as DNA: TGTGCCTGTGACTTTTTGGGGGATACCGATAAACTCATTTTT.

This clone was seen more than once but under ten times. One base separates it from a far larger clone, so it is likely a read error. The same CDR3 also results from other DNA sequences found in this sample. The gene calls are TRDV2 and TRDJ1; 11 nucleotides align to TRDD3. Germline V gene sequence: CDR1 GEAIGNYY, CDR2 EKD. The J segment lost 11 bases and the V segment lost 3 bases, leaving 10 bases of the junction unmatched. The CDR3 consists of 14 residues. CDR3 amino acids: CACDVLGDKNKLIF. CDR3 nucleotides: TGTGCCTGTGACGTACTGGGGGATAAGAACAAGCTCATCTTT.

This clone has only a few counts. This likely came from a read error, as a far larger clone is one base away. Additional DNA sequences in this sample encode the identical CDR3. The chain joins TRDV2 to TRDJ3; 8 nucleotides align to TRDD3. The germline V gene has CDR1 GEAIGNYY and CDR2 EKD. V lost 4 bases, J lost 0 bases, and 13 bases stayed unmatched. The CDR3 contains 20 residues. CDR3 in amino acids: CACDTMYWGASSWDTRQMFF. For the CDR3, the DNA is TGTGCCTGTGATACAATGTACTGGGGGGCAAGCTCCTGGGACACCCGACAGATGTTTTTC.

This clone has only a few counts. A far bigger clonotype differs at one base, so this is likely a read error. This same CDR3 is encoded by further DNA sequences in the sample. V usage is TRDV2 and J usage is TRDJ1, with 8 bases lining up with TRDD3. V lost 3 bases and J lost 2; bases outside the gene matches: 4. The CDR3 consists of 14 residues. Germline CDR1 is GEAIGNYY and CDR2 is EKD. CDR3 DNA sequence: TGTGCCTGTGACTTCTTGGGGGATACCGATAAACTCATCTTT. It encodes CACDFLGDTDKLIF.

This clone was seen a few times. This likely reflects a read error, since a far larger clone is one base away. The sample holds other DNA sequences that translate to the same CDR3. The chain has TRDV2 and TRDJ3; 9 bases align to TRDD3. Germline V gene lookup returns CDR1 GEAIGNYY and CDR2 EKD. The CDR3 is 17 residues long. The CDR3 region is CACDVLGDSWDTRQMFF. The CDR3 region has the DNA TGTGCCTGTGACGTACTGGGGGACTCCTGGGACACCCGGCAGATGTTTTTC.

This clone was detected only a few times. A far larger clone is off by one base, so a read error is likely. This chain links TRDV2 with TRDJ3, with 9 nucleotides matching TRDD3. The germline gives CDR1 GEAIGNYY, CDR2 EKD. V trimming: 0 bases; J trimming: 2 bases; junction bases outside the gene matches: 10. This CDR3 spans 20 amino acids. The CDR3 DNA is TGTGCCTGTGACACCGGGACCTGGGGGATGGGCGCCTGGGACACCCGACAGATGTTTTTC. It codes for CACDTGTWGMGAWDTRQMFF.

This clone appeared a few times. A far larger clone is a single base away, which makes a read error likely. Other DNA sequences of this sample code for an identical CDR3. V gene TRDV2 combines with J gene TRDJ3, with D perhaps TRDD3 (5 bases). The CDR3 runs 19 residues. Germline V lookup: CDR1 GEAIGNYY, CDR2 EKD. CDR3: CACDTVDGSGTWDTRQMFF. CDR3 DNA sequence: TGTGCCTGCGACACGGTGGATGGGTCTGGGACCTGGGACACCCGACAGATGTTTTTC.

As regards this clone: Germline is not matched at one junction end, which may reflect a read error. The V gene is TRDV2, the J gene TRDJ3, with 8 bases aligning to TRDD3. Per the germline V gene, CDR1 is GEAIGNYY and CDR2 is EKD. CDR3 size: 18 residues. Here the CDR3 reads CACDTGIRKTWDTRQMFF. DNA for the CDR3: TGTGCCTGTGACACCGGGATACGCAAAACCTGGGACACCCGTCAGATGTTTTTC.

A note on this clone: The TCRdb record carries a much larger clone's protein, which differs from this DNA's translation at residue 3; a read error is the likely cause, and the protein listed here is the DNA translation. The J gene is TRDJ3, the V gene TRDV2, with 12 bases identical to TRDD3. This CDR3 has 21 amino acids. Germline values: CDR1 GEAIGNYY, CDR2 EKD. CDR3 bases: TGTGCCCGTGACACCGCTTATGGCTGGGGGATACGCTCCTGGGACACCCGACAGATGTTTTTC. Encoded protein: CARDTAYGWGIRSWDTRQMFF.